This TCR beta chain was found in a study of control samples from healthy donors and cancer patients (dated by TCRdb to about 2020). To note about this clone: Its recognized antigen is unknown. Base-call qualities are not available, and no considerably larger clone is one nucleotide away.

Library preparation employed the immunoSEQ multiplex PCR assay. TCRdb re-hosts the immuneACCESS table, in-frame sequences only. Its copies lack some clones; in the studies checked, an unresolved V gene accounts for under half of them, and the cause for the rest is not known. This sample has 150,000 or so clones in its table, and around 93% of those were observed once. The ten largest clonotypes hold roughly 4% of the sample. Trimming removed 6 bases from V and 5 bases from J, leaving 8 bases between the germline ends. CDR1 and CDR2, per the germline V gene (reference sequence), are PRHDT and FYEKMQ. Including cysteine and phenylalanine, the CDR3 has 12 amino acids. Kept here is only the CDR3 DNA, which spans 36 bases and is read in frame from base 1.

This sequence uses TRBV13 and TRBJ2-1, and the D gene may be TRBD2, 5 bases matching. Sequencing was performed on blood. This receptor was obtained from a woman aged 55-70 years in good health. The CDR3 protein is CASSKRNNEQFF. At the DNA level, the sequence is TGTGCCAGCAGTAAGCGGAACAATGAGCAGTTCTTC.